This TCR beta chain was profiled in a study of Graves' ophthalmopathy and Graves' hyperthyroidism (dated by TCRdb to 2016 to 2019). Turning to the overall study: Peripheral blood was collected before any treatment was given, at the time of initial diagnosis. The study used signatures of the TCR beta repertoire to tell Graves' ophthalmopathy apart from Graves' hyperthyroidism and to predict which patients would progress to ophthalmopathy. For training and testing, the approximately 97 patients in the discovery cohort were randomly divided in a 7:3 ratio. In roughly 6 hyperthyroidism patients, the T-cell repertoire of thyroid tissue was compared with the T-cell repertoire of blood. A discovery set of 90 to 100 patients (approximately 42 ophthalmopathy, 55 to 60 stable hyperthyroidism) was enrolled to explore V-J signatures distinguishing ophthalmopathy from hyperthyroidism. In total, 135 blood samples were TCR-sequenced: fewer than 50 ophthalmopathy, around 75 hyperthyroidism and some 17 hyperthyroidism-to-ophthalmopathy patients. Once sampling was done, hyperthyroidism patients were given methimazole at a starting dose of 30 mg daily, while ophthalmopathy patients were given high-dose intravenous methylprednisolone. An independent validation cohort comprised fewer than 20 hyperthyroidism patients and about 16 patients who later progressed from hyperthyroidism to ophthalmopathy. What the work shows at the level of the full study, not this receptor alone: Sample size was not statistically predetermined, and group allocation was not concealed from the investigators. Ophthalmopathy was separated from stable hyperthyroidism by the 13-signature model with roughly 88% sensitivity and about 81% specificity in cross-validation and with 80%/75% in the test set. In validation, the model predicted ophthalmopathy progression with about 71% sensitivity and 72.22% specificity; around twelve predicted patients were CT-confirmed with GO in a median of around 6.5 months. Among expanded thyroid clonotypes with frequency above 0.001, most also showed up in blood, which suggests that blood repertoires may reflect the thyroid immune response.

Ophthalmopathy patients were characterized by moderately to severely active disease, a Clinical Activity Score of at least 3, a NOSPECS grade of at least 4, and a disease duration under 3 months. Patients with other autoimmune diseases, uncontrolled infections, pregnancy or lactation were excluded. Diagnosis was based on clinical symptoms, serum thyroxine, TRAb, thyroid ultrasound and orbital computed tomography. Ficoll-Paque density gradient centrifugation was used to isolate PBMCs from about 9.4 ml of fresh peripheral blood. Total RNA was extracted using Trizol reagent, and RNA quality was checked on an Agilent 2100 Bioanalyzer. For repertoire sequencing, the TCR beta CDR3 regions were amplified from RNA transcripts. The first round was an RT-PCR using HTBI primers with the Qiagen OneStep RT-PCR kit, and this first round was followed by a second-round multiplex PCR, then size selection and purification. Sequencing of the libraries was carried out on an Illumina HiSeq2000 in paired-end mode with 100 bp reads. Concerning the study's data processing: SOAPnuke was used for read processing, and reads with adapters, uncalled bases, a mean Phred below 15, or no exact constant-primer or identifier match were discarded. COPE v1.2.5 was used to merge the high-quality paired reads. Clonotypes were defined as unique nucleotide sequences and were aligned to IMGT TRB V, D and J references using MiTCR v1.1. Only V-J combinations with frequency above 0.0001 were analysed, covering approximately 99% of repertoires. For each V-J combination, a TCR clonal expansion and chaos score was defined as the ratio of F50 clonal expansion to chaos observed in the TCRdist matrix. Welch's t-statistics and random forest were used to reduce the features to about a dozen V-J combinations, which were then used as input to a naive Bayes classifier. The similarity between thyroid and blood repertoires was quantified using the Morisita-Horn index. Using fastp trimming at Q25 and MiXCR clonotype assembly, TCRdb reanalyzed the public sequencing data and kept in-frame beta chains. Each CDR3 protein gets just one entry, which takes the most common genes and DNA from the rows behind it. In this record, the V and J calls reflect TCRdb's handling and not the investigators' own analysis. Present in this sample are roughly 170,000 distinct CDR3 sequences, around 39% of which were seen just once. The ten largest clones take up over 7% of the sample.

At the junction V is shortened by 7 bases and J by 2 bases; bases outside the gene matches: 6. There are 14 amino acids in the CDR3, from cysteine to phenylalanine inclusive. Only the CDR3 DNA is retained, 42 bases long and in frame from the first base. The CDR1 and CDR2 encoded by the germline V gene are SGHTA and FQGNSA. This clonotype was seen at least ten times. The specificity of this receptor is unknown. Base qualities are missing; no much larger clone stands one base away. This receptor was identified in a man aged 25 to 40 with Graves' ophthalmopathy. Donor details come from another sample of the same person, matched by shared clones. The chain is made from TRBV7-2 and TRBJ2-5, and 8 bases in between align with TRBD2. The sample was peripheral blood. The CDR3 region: CASTPGGGQETQYF. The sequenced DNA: TGTGCCAGCACCCCGGGGGGGGGGCAAGAGACCCAGTACTTC.